The source of this T cell receptor beta chain is a study of shared clonotypes between healthy human individuals. Study-level results: The naive CD4 repertoires of four donors were compared, and 5% to 6.5% of clonotypes were shared.

Germline V lookup: CDR1 SGHRS, CDR2 YFSETQ. This CDR3 spans 17 amino acids. Trimming took 0 bases from V and 4 from J, leaving 16 bases between them. In the case of this clone: Its antigen is currently unknown.

Assay: immunoSEQ multiplex PCR; the TCRdb copy retains only in-frame clones and omits some. The sample lists some 980,000 clones, about three quarters occurring once. The sequence was obtained from a man younger than 30 in good health. The sample comprised memory CD4+ T cells sorted from blood. Subset in this sample: CD45RA-negative fraction. The V and J genes are TRBV5-1 and TRBJ2-2; TRBD1 is a possible D gene (5 bases). The CDR3 loop reads CASSLVIVRVVTGELFF. Written as DNA, the CDR3 is TGCGCCAGCAGCTTGGTAATTGTCAGGGTCGTCACCGGGGAGCTGTTTTTT.